This is a list of T cell receptor beta chains from one sample in a study of identifying expanded T cells in peripheral blood. TCRdb's copy holds only in-frame clones and misses some; the assay was immunoSEQ multiplex PCR. The profile covers approximately 90,000 clones, with 85% to 90% appearing a single time and 3% to 5% taken by the ten largest. Sequencing input: blood. These receptors originate from a person between 18 and 70 years old in good health. Both conserved end residues are part of each CDR3. D genes are given only for firm matches. For some rows the clone size is stated as once, few or many, or as a class when expanded; others skip it.

clone_size,d_call,j_call,v_call,cdr3_nt,cdr3_aa
-,-,TRBJ1-5,TRBV7-9,TGTGCCAGCAGCTACGGAGGGGGTCAGCCCCAGCATTTT,CASSYGGGQPQHF
-,-,TRBJ2-5,TRBV28,TGTGCCAGCAGTTTATTTGGGGCAGAGACCCAGTACTTC,CASSLFGAETQYF
-,-,TRBJ1-6,TRBV6-1,TGTGCCAGCAGTGCAGGGCCGGTGAATTCACCCCTCCACTTT,CASSAGPVNSPLHF
-,TRBD1,TRBJ1-5,TRBV29-1,TGCAGCGTTGCCCTGACAGGGCAGAGCAATCAGCCCCAGCATTTT,CSVALTGQSNQPQHF
-,TRBD1,TRBJ2-7,TRBV28,TGTGCCAGCAGCCCTCCACCTGTCCGAACCGGGACAGGGGGATACGAGCAGTACTTC,CASSPPPVRTGTGGYEQYF
-,-,TRBJ1-2,TRBV9,TGTGCCAGCAGCATGGGACCCCTCGGCTACACCTTC,CASSMGPLGYTF
few,-,TRBJ2-3,TRBV28,TGTGCCAGCAGGAAAACAGGCACAGATACGCAGTATTTT,CASRKTGTDTQYF
once,-,TRBJ1-2,TRBV5-1,TGCGCCAGCAGCTTGGATAGGGAAAACTATGGCTACACCTTC,CASSLDRENYGYTF
-,TRBD2,TRBJ2-7,TRBV28,TGTGCCAGCAGTGCTGGACTAGCGGGTATCTACGAGCAGTACTTC,CASSAGLAGIYEQYF
-,-,TRBJ1-1,TRBV5-1,TGCGCCAGCAGCCCGGGACACGCCACTGAAGCTTTCTTT,CASSPGHATEAFF
few,-,TRBJ1-3,TRBV6-6,TGTGCCAGTACGCCCTATTCTGGAAACACCATATATTTT,CASTPYSGNTIYF
-,TRBD2,TRBJ2-7,TRBV28,TGTGCCAGCAGTGCCAGTGCAGCGGGAGGAAACTACGAGCAGTACTTC,CASSASAAGGNYEQYF
-,-,TRBJ1-5,TRBV11-2,TGTGCCAGCAGCCCGCGACGGAGCAATCAGCCCCAGCATTTT,CASSPRRSNQPQHF
-,TRBD1,TRBJ2-5,TRBV7-3,TGTGCCAGCAGCGTACAGGGGGCATTACAAGAGACCCAGTACTTC,CASSVQGALQETQYF
-,-,TRBJ2-3,TRBV27,TGTGCCAGCAGTTTCTACACCGGGACTGATACGCAGTATTTT,CASSFYTGTDTQYF
-,-,TRBJ1-2,TRBV7-1,TGTGCCAGCAGCGGATCGACGAGAGCAGCGCGACTGGCCTTC,CASSGSTRAARLAF
-,-,TRBJ1-1,TRBV28,TGTGCCAGCAGTTTACCCACCCTGAACACTGAAGCTTTCTTT,CASSLPTLNTEAFF